The clone carrying this T cell receptor beta chain was counted a single time. One end of the junction fails to match germline, which may point to a read error. This entry belongs to a study of blood T cell repertoires in COVID-19. Turning to the study itself: Acute and convalescent COVID-19 samples came from the United States, Italy and Spain. The analysed material was cDNA or gDNA that came from T cells, B-cell-depleted T cells, or PBMCs.

In the source study's methods: Estimated nucleated cell counts came from reference gene primer amplification. The assay was immunoSEQ multiplex PCR, and TCRdb's table has in-frame clones only and misses some. The V and J calls and clone size were taken over from that table, and D and trimming were inferred from the DNA. The sample consists of about 240,000 clones, approximately 82% of them appearing once. This sequence originates from a woman aged 18-29 years with acute or convalescent COVID-19. Sequences were obtained from peripheral blood.

CDR3 protein: CASSLARAGEGKQIF. In nucleotides, the CDR3 is TGTGCCAGCAGCTTAGCGCGAGCGGGAGAGGGCAAGCAGATCTTC. The chain employs TRBV7-2 and TRBJ2-1, with 8 positions matching TRBD2. The CDR3 contains 15 residues. CDR1 is SGHTA and CDR2 is FQGNSA in the germline V gene.